The clone carrying this T cell receptor (beta chain) has a count of ten or more. Its target is not known. The sample belongs to a study of T cells in Graves' hyperthyroidism and ophthalmopathy. Study-wide findings and caveats: Ophthalmopathy could be told apart from stable hyperthyroidism with a 13 V-J model.

It was RNA transcripts that yielded the amplified TCR beta CDR3 regions. A set of HTBI primers served as the primers for a first-round RT-PCR of the TCR CDR3. TCRdb passed the multiplex PCR reads through MiXCR, listing each CDR3 protein once. The sample contains a few hundred thousand distinct CDR3 sequences, about a sixth of which appear only once. Each diagnosis was grounded in clinical symptoms, serum thyroxine and TRAb, thyroid ultrasound, and orbital computed tomography. V shed 6 bases and J shed 3 bases, with 17 bases lying between them. The CDR3 is made up of 16 amino acids. The V gene's germline CDR1 is MNHNS and CDR2 SASEGT.

This clonotype was obtained from a woman aged 40 to 50 with Graves' ophthalmopathy. Source material: blood. The gene calls are TRBV6-1 and TRBJ2-2, with D tentatively TRBD1 or TRBD2 (5 bases each). For the CDR3, the DNA is TGTGCCAGCAGAGGAGCAGGGAGAGGTTACACCGGGGAGCTGTTTTTT. Amino acid sequence: CASRGAGRGYTGELFF.